This entry lists 22 T cell receptor beta chains sequenced from one sample in a study of a mutant IDH1 vaccine in newly diagnosed glioma. Produced via immunoSEQ multiplex PCR; TCRdb's table is partial and in-frame only. In the table there are 110,000 or so clones, 90% of which are singletons. Regarding time point: week 11, during vaccination. Every vaccine dose comprised 300 ug of mutant IDH1 20-mer peptide plus topical imiquimod. Which antigens these TCRs recognize remains unknown. The material sequenced was PBMCs, taken from a glioma patient whose treatment included an IDH1 peptide vaccine. The source of these receptors is a woman aged 50 to 65 with glioma.

This clone was seen once. The chain employs TRBV5-8 and TRBJ1-1; possible D gene TRBD1, 6 bases. The germline CDR1 and CDR2 sequences are SGHTS and YDEGEE. This CDR3 has 15 residues. V lost 0 bases and J lost 4, with 13 bases in between. In DNA form, the CDR3 reads TGTGCCAGCAGCTTGGTCGGGACATGGGGCACTGAAGCTTTCTTT. Protein sequence: CASSLVGTWGTEAFF.

Only one count was recorded for this clone. The gene calls are TRBV20-1 and TRBJ2-5; no firm D call. Trimming left V 3 bases short and J 4 bases short, with 6 bases between. Germline loops: CDR1 DFQATT, CDR2 SNEGSKA (reference sequence). The CDR3 extends over 11 amino acids. The CDR3 DNA follows: TGCAGTGCTAGCTCAGGAGAGACCCAGTACTTC. Its translation: CSASSGETQYF.

The V call is TRBV27, the J call TRBJ1-5; 10 bases fit TRBD1. This CDR3 has 15 amino acids. Germline V lookup: CDR1 MNHEY, CDR2 SMNVEV (reference sequence). Trimming at V came to 3 bases and at J to 6 bases, leaving 5 bases not matched to a gene. DNA for the CDR3: TGTGCCAGCAGTTTCGACAGGGGGCTTGGTCAGCCCCAGCATTTT. It specifies CASSFDRGLGQPQHF.

The chain carries TRBV19 and TRBJ2-1; TRBD1 aligns across 8 bases. The CDR3 has 16 residues. V lost 3 bases to trimming and J lost 4 bases; unmatched junction nucleotides: 8. CDR1 and CDR2 (germline): LNHDA, SQIVND (reference sequence). This chain's CDR3 is CASSMVGQEIYNEQFF. CDR3 bases: TGTGCCAGTAGTATGGTGGGACAGGAGATTTACAATGAGCAGTTCTTC.

The chain combines TRBV29-1 with TRBJ2-7; TRBD1 aligns across 11 bases. Trimming took 7 bases from V and 8 from J; bases not matched to a gene: 10. This CDR3 has 13 residues. Germline V CDR1 and CDR2: SQVTM, ANQGSEA. CDR3: CSAGTGGAAKQYF. CDR3 nucleotides: TGCAGCGCCGGGACAGGGGGAGCAGCTAAGCAGTACTTC.

The chain employs TRBV10-1 and TRBJ2-7; TRBD1 matches at 7 bases. The V segment lost 5 bases and the J segment 2 bases; nucleotides outside the gene matches: 3. The CDR3 is 13 residues long. Germline V gene sequence: CDR1 WNHNN, CDR2 SYGVQD (reference sequence). CDR3 residues: CASSQGDTYEQYF. The CDR3 region has the DNA TGCGCCAGCAGTCAGGGGGACACCTACGAGCAGTACTTC.

The genes are TRBV27 and TRBJ1-2, with D uncertain. This CDR3 is built from 12 residues. The V end was cut by 6 bases, the J end by 5 bases, with 10 bases between. Germline V gene sequence: CDR1 MNHEY, CDR2 SMNVEV (reference sequence). CDR3 DNA: TGTGCCAGCAGGGGAGAACTATATGGCTACACCTTC. Protein product: CASRGELYGYTF.

The chain employs TRBV28 and TRBJ2-1; 11 positions agree with TRBD2. The V segment lost 7 bases and the J segment 9 bases; nucleotides outside the gene matches: 11. CDR1 and CDR2 from the germline V gene are MDHEN and SYDVKM. The CDR3 has 15 residues. The CDR3 nucleotides read TGTGCCAGCACCACGTGGGCTAGCGGGAGGAGTGAGCAGTTCTTC. It yields the protein CASTTWASGRSEQFF.

The chain employs TRBV19 and TRBJ2-1, with 9 bases matching TRBD2. The germline CDR1 and CDR2 sequences are LNHDA and SQIVND (reference sequence). CDR3 length equals 16 residues. The trim removed 5 bases at V and 4 bases at J, leaving 9 bases unmatched. CDR3 coding DNA: TGTGCCAGTAGTCTAGGAGCGGGAGGTTTTTACAATGAGCAGTTCTTC. It is translated as CASSLGAGGFYNEQFF.

This sequence joins TRBV7-6 and TRBJ2-1, with D unresolved. Between the trimmed V and J ends, which lost 5 bases and 8 bases, there was a span of 10 bases. This CDR3 has 12 residues. CDR1 and CDR2 from the germline V gene are SGHVS and FNYEAQ. The DNA for the CDR3 is TGTGCCAGCAGCCCTCCGCTCGATGAGCAGTTCTTC. Amino acid sequence: CASSPPLDEQFF.

This sequence joins TRBV6-6 and TRBJ1-2; unclear D gene. The CDR3 loop spans 11 amino acids. Between the trimmed V and J ends, which lost 5 bases and 5 bases, there was a span of 6 bases. CDR1 and CDR2 (germline): MNHNY, SVGAGI (reference sequence). In DNA form, the CDR3 reads TGTGCCAGCAGTGAAAGTTATGGCTACACCTTC. This gives the protein CASSESYGYTF.

This chain links TRBV7-8 with TRBJ2-1; 8 positions agree with TRBD2. This CDR3 has 16 amino acids. CDR1 SGHVS and CDR2 FQNEAQ come from the germline V gene. Germline trimming cut 5 bases from V and 6 bases from J; bases unmatched to any gene: 12. CDR3 in DNA: TGTGCCAGCAGCCTGTTAGCGGGAATAGGTGGCAATGAGCAGTTCTTC. This gives the protein CASSLLAGIGGNEQFF.

This rearrangement joins TRBV19 to TRBJ2-6; the D call may be TRBD1 or TRBD2 (5 bases each). The CDR3 extends over 17 amino acids. Germline loops: CDR1 LNHDA, CDR2 SQIVND (reference sequence). V lost 1 base and J 0 bases, leaving 10 bases between the germline ends. For the CDR3, the DNA is TGTGCCAGTAGTATAGGAGGGGCGAACTCTGGGGCCAACGTCCTGACTTTC. This translates into CASSIGGANSGANVLTF.

The chain recombines TRBV4-1 with TRBJ2-1; 8 nucleotides agree with TRBD2. Germline V gives CDR1 MGHRA, CDR2 YSYEKL. CDR3 length: 15 amino acids. V lost 1 base and J lost 3; bases outside the gene matches: 2. The CDR3 DNA is TGCGCCAGCAGCCAAGTTGCGGGAGGCTACAATGAGCAGTTCTTC. Protein sequence: CASSQVAGGYNEQFF.

The rearrangement joins TRBV6-1 to TRBJ2-7; 10 bases agree with TRBD1. J gave up 1 base and V 4 bases, and 4 bases lay outside the gene matches. CDR1 is MNHNS, CDR2 SASEGT, per germline. CDR3 length: 15 amino acids. CDR3 sequence: CASSGQGASSYEQYF. The CDR3 nucleotides read TGTGCCAGCAGTGGACAGGGGGCAAGTTCCTACGAGCAGTACTTC.

The chain recombines TRBV7-8 with TRBJ2-5; 7 positions agree with TRBD1. Germline V gene sequence: CDR1 SGHVS, CDR2 FQNEAQ. The CDR3 runs 15 residues. After removal of 1 base from V and 5 bases from J, the junction contained 7 bases not matched to a gene. For the CDR3, the DNA is TGTGCCAGCAGCTTAGAGGTGTCCAGGGGGGAGACCCAGTACTTC. Translating gives CASSLEVSRGETQYF.

The chain joins TRBV6-1 to TRBJ1-2; D is possibly TRBD1 (6 bases). The germline V gene encodes CDR1 MNHNS and CDR2 SASEGT. The length of the CDR3 is 15 residues. Trimming removed 3 bases at V and 5 bases at J, with 16 bases between. This CDR3 reads CASSDRRGASYGYTF. The CDR3 coding sequence is TGTGCCAGCAGTGACCGTCGGGGGGCTTCTTATGGCTACACCTTC.

The rearrangement joins TRBV11-2 to TRBJ2-7, with 9 bases matching TRBD1. The CDR3 extends over 15 amino acids. Germline V lookup: CDR1 SGHAT, CDR2 FQNNGV. Unmatched junction bases numbered 9, after V lost 6 bases and J lost 3 bases. The CDR3 protein is CASRYRQGEGYEQYF. CDR3 DNA sequence: TGTGCCAGCAGGTACCGACAGGGGGAGGGCTACGAGCAGTACTTC.

V usage is TRBV7-2 and J usage is TRBJ1-2; 8 nucleotides agree with TRBD1. V lost 4 bases and J lost 4; bases outside the gene matches: 5. The germline gives CDR1 SGHTA, CDR2 FQGNSA. This CDR3 contains 14 residues. The CDR3 DNA reads as TGTGCCAGCAGCTCTACAGGGGGAACCTATGGCTACACCTTC. Translating gives CASSSTGGTYGYTF.

The chain couples TRBV18 to TRBJ2-1, with TRBD2 identical over 9 bases. From germline, CDR1 is KGHSH and CDR2 LQKENI. J gave up 8 bases and V 0 bases, and 5 bases lay outside the gene matches. The CDR3 sequence is 15 residues long. The CDR3 spells CASSPPLAGWYEQFF. The CDR3 DNA reads as TGTGCCAGCTCACCACCCCTAGCGGGGTGGTATGAGCAGTTCTTC.

This chain joins TRBV6-5 and TRBJ2-7, with a possible D match to TRBD1 (5 bases). Between the trimmed V and J ends, which lost 7 bases and 7 bases, there was a span of 14 bases. There are 12 residues in the CDR3. Germline CDR1 is MNHEY and CDR2 is SVGAGI. CDR3 region: CASKGLPGEQYF. CDR3 DNA: TGTGCCAGCAAGGGGCTCCCCGGGGAGCAGTACTTC.

The V call is TRBV9, the J call TRBJ2-1, with D possibly TRBD2 on 6 matching bases. With 3 bases removed from V and 9 bases from J, the gap between germline ends came to 7 bases. Germline V CDR1 and CDR2: SGDLS, YYNGEE. The CDR3 consists of 11 residues. In DNA, the CDR3 is TGTGCCAGCAGCGGGAGGGCTGAGCAGTTCTTC. This sequence encodes CASSGRAEQFF.